This T cell receptor (beta chain) was documented in a study of T cell repertoires in cytomegalovirus infection. The wider study: Matching HLA type and CMV infection were both indicated by public TCR beta signatures.

Comment on this clonotype: Its target is not known.

Broader study findings: CMV-specific HLA-C-restricted TCR beta clonotypes dominated the ex vivo response. Summed frequency of public TCR beta families distinguished CMV carriers with the relevant HLA.

Per germline, CDR1 SGHDN and CDR2 FVKESK. The CDR3 spans 15 residues. The ends were cut back, 4 bases at V and 5 bases at J, with 16 bases in the middle. TCRdb reprocessed the reads via MiXCR and lists one record per CDR3 protein. The data show roughly 600,000 distinct CDR3 sequences, with around 24% seen just once and around 8% held by the top ten. This receptor was taken from a human donor in good health (CMV status not recorded). Some clones in this sample may be carry-over from other donors' samples. The rearrangement uses TRBV14 and TRBJ2-3; the D gene is possibly TRBD2 (7 bases). The material sequenced was CD8+ T cells from PBMCs. The CDR3 DNA follows: TGTGCCAGCAGCCCCGAGGGGGGGCCACAAGATACGCAGTATTTT. This encodes CASSPEGGPQDTQYF.